Shown below are 20 T cell receptor beta chains from a single sample sequenced in a study of T cell changes during pregnancy in multiple sclerosis. Method: immunoSEQ multiplex PCR; TCRdb's copy keeps in-frame clones and lacks some. This sample has 90,000 to 120,000 clones; around 92% occur once, and the top ten carry roughly 0.82%. The material was peripheral blood, obtained in the third trimester of pregnancy. These receptor sequences come from a female donor in good health, enrolled as a control in a pregnancy study.

The chain recombines TRBV5-1 with TRBJ1-1; D might be TRBD1 (5 bases). The V and J ends lost 0 bases and 0 bases respectively, with 12 bases between them. The CDR3 spans 16 residues. Germline loops: CDR1 SGHRS, CDR2 YFSETQ. The CDR3 DNA follows: TGCGCCAGCAGCTTGGCCTTGGGGCGGTTGAACACTGAAGCTTTCTTT. Its protein product is CASSLALGRLNTEAFF.

The chain recombines TRBV7-9 with TRBJ1-1; D remains unclear. Trimming left V 3 bases short and J 0 bases short, with 8 bases between. Germline CDR1 is SEHNR and CDR2 is FQNEAQ (reference sequence). This CDR3 has 14 residues. CDR3 loop: CASSFGTVNTEAFF. The CDR3 DNA reads TGTGCCAGCAGCTTCGGTACAGTGAACACTGAAGCTTTCTTT.

The chain links TRBV6-1 to TRBJ2-3; 7 bases are a match to TRBD2. Germline V gives CDR1 MNHNS, CDR2 SASEGT. Trimming took 4 bases from V and 2 from J; bases not matched to a gene: 12. The CDR3 has 17 amino acids. The CDR3 DNA is TGTGCCAGCAGTGCCCAGGGTAGCGGGCGGGTCACAGATACGCAGTATTTT. Protein product: CASSAQGSGRVTDTQYF.

This clone turned up a few times. V and J are TRBV14 and TRBJ1-1, with D hard to call. CDR3 length equals 15 residues. The germline V and J ends were trimmed by 0 bases and 4 bases, with 12 bases remaining between them. CDR1 and CDR2 from the germline V gene are SGHDN and FVKESK. Here the CDR3 DNA reads TGTGCCAGCAGCCAAGATCCCGGGATCCTCACTGAAGCTTTCTTT. This codes for CASSQDPGILTEAFF.

This chain uses TRBV6-5 with TRBJ2-1; the D gene is possibly TRBD2 (6 bases). This CDR3 is built from 16 residues. Germline assignment: CDR1 MNHEY and CDR2 SVGAGI. V lost 2 bases and J 1 base, leaving 12 bases between the germline ends. The CDR3 sequence: CASSYEREASYNEQFF. The CDR3 nucleotides read TGTGCCAGCAGTTACGAGAGGGAGGCTTCCTACAATGAGCAGTTCTTC.

This sequence joins TRBV10-3 and TRBJ2-3; 15 bases fit TRBD2. Germline V gene lookup returns CDR1 ENHRY and CDR2 SYGVKD. The V and J ends lost 4 bases and 2 bases, in that order; junction bases with no gene match: 10. This CDR3 spans 19 amino acids. Here the CDR3 DNA reads TGTGCCATCAGTGCTACGCGAGGGACTAGCGGGGGGTACACAGATACGCAGTATTTT. As protein: CAISATRGTSGGYTDTQYF.

This sequence joins TRBV4-3 and TRBJ1-2; 7 nucleotides match TRBD1. The V gene's germline CDR1 is LGHNA and CDR2 YSLEER. This CDR3 has 16 residues. Trimming cost V 0 bases and J 3 bases; bases outside gene matches: 7. DNA of the CDR3: TGCGCCAGCAGCCAAGAGATAGGGACAGCCTACTATGGCTACACCTTC. Amino acids: CASSQEIGTAYYGYTF.

This clone has just one count. V is TRBV18 and J is TRBJ2-3; weak D call: TRBD2 (5 bases). Germline CDR1 KGHSH, CDR2 LQKENI. The CDR3 sequence is 14 residues long. V was clipped by 4 bases and J by 2 bases, with 10 bases between them. The CDR3 spells CASSHKEATDTQYF. CDR3 DNA sequence: TGTGCCAGCTCACACAAGGAGGCCACAGATACGCAGTATTTT.

The chain recombines TRBV6-5 with TRBJ1-2, with 9 bases that match TRBD1. After removal of 0 bases from V and 7 bases from J, the junction contained 9 bases not matched to a gene. Looked up from germline, CDR1 is MNHEY and CDR2 is SVGAGI. The CDR3 loop spans 16 amino acids. The DNA of the CDR3 is TGTGCCAGCAGTTACTCTAACCCGGGACAGGGCTTTGGCTACACCTTC. It encodes CASSYSNPGQGFGYTF.

This rearrangement joins TRBV11-2 to TRBJ2-5, with TRBD1 matching 7 bases. The germline V gene has CDR1 SGHAT and CDR2 FQNNGV. After removal of 1 base from V and 4 bases from J, the junction contained 6 bases not matched to a gene. The CDR3 extends over 15 amino acids. This chain's CDR3 is CASSLVPGQTETQYF. The CDR3 DNA reads TGTGCCAGCAGCTTAGTCCCGGGACAGACAGAGACCCAGTACTTC.

The chain links TRBV9 to TRBJ1-2; unclear D gene. CDR3 length: 14 residues. V shed 3 bases and J shed 0 bases, with 9 bases lying between them. CDR1 is SGDLS, CDR2 YYNGEE, per germline. For the CDR3, the DNA is TGTGCCAGCAGCGGTCTAAACTCTAACTATGGCTACACCTTC. It specifies CASSGLNSNYGYTF.

V gene TRBV2 combines with J gene TRBJ2-7; D is possibly TRBD1 (6 bases). V gave up 4 bases and J gave up 4 bases, with 14 bases separating them. Germline V lookup: CDR1 SNHLY, CDR2 FYNNEI. This CDR3 is built from 14 residues. CDR3 residues: CASSVIRGAYEQYF. The CDR3 bases are TGTGCCAGCAGTGTGATCAGGGGAGCATACGAGCAGTACTTC.

V is TRBV5-4 and J is TRBJ2-2; D possibly corresponds to TRBD1 (6 bases). The germline V and J ends were trimmed by 2 bases and 4 bases, with 12 bases remaining between them. Looked up from germline, CDR1 is SGHNT and CDR2 is YYREEE (reference sequence). The CDR3 consists of 15 residues. The CDR3: CASSLKQGGTGELFF. The DNA for the CDR3 is TGTGCCAGCAGCTTAAAACAGGGCGGCACCGGGGAGCTGTTTTTT.

V usage is TRBV7-2 and J usage is TRBJ1-3; 7 positions match TRBD1. The germline gives CDR1 SGHTA, CDR2 FQGNSA. V was pared by 7 bases and J by 4 bases, with 13 bases of the junction left unmatched. This CDR3 region has 16 residues. For the CDR3, the DNA is TGTGCCAGCACCCATTCAACAGGGGAATCCGGAAACACCATATATTTT. The encoded protein is CASTHSTGESGNTIYF.

This rearrangement joins TRBV6-1 to TRBJ1-2; 8 bases are shared with TRBD1. The CDR3 is 15 amino acids. V trimming: 6 bases; J trimming: 4 bases; junction bases outside the gene matches: 10. Germline CDR1 and CDR2: MNHNS and SASEGT. For the CDR3, the DNA is TGTGCCAGCAGGGCCGACGGACAGGGCGCCTATGGCTACACCTTC. Its protein is CASRADGQGAYGYTF.

This chain links TRBV7-2 with TRBJ1-2; 11 bases line up with TRBD1. Germline V CDR1 and CDR2: SGHTA, FQGNSA. This CDR3 region has 16 residues. J was trimmed by 5 bases and V by 3 bases; bases with no gene match: 8. The CDR3 nucleotides are TGTGCCAGCAGCTTGCGGACAGGGGGCGAGGGTTATGGCTACACCTTC. It translates to CASSLRTGGEGYGYTF.

CDR3 sequence (DNA): TGTGCCAGCAGCGTAGCTACGATAGCGGGGGGGGGTTTAACCTACGAGCAGTACTTC. Its protein product is CASSVATIAGGGLTYEQYF. The chain combines TRBV9 with TRBJ2-7, with 11 bases lining up with TRBD2. V dropped 0 bases and J dropped 2; count of bases not matched to a gene: 13. The CDR3 totals 19 residues. Germline V lookup: CDR1 SGDLS, CDR2 YYNGEE.

The chain combines TRBV30 with TRBJ2-7, with D possibly matching TRBD2 (5 bases). Between the trimmed V and J ends, which lost 3 bases and 3 bases, there was a span of 9 bases. The germline CDR1 and CDR2 sequences are GTSNPN and SVGIG (reference sequence). This CDR3 contains 12 residues. The CDR3 spells CAWREGGYEQYF. DNA for the CDR3: TGTGCCTGGAGGGAAGGAGGCTACGAGCAGTACTTC.

V gene TRBV5-1 combines with J gene TRBJ2-3, with 10 nucleotides matching TRBD1. The V gene end was trimmed by 3 bases and the J gene end by 0 bases; junction bases not matched to a gene: 7. This CDR3 comprises 17 residues. CDR1 and CDR2 (germline): SGHRS, YFSETQ. CDR3 sequence reads: CASSSRDRGTSTDTQYF. The CDR3 region has the DNA TGCGCCAGCAGCTCTCGGGACAGGGGAACTAGCACAGATACGCAGTATTTT.

The gene calls are TRBV7-2 and TRBJ2-2; 9 nucleotides match TRBD1. The CDR3 sequence is 18 residues long. The germline V gene has CDR1 SGHTA and CDR2 FQGNSA. V trimming: 4 bases; J trimming: 5 bases; junction bases outside the gene matches: 14. CDR3 loop: CASSSQRVTGGRTGELFF. CDR3 DNA sequence: TGTGCCAGCAGCTCGCAACGTGTGACAGGGGGAAGGACCGGGGAGCTGTTTTTT.